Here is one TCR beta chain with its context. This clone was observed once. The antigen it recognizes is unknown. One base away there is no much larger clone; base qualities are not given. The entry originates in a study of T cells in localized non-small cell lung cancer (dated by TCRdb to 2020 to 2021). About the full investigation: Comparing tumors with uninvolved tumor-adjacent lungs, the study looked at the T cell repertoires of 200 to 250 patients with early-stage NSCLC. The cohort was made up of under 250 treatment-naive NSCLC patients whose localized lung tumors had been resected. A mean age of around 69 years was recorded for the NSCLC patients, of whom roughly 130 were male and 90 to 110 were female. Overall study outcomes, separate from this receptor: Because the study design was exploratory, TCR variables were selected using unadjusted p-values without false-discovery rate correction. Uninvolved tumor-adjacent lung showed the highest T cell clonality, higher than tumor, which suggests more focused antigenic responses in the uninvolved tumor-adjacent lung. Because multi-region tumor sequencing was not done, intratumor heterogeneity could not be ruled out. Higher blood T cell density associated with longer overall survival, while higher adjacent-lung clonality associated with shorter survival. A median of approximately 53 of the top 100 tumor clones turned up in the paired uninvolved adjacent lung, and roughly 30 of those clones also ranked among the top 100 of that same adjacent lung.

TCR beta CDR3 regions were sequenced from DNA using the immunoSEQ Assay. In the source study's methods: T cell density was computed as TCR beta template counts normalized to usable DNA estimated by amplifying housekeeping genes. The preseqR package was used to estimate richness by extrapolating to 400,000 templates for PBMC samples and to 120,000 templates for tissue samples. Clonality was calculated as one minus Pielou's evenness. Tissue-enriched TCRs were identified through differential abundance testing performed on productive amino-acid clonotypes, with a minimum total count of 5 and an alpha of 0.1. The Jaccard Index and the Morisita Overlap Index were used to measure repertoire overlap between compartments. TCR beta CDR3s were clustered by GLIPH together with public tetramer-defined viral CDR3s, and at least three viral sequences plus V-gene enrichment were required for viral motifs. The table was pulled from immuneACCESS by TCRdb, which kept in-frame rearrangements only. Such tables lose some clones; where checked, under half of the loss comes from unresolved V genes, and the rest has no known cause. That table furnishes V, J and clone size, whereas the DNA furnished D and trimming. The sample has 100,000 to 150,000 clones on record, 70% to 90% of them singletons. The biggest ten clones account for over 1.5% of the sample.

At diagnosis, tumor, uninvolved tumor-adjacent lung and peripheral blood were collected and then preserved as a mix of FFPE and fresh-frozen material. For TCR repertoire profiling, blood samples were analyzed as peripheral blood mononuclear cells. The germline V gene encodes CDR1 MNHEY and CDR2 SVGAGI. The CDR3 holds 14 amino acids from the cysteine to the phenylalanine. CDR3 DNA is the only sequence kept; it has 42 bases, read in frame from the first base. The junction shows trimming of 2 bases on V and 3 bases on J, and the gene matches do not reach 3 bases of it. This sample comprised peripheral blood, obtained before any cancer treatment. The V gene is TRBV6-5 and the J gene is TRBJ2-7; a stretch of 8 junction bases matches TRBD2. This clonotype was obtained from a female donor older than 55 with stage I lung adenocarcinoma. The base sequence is TGTGCCAGCAGTTACGGTCTAGCGGGCTACGAGCAGTACTTC. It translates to CASSYGLAGYEQYF.